This TCR beta chain came from a study of stem cell transplantation in POMP-related autoinflammatory disease. On the study more broadly: Hypothesis: faulty thymoproteasomes impair CD8+ T-cell selection, skewing TRB repertoires. Before transplant, CD4+ T cells skewed naive and CD8+ proportions were low.

Details on this clone: The antigen is unknown.

Sequencing used immunoSEQ multiplex PCR; TCRdb keeps in-frame clones, though not all of them. The sample has more than 25,000 clones, around nine tenths seen once. General observations from the study: A trend toward lower repertoire diversity and greater clonality appeared in every analyzed T-cell subset of PRAID patients. Patients with PRAID showed a restricted number of unique TRB V-J gene pairings.

The V gene's germline CDR1 is LNHDA and CDR2 SQIVND (reference sequence). After removal of 4 bases from V and 4 bases from J, the junction contained 4 bases not matched to a gene. The CDR3 loop spans 14 amino acids. V is TRBV19 and J is TRBJ1-3; TRBD1 matches 7 bases. This TCR was recovered from a human donor with POMP-related autoinflammation and immune dysregulation (PRAID). Here the sequenced sample was CD4+ T cells from PBMCs, taken before stem cell transplantation. CDR3 bases: TGTGCCAGTAGTAGACAGGGCGCCGGAAACACCATATATTTT. Its translation: CASSRQGAGNTIYF.